The 29 T cell receptor beta chains below were found in one sample sequenced in a study of blood T cell repertoires in COVID-19. Data came from immunoSEQ multiplex PCR; TCRdb stores just in-frame clones and leaves some out. The data contain hundreds of thousands of clones, around nine tenths of them singletons. Sequencing input: peripheral blood. These receptors were collected from a man aged 60 to 75 with COVID-19, enrolled during active disease.

The chain combines TRBV28 with TRBJ2-7; TRBD2 agrees at 9 bases. The V and J ends lost 6 bases and 5 bases, in that order; junction bases with no gene match: 8. Germline V gene data show CDR1 as MDHEN and CDR2 as SYDVKM. The CDR3 totals 14 residues. CDR3 loop: CASSLGLAVHEQYF. CDR3 in DNA: TGTGCCAGCAGCCTGGGACTAGCTGTCCACGAGCAGTACTTC. The complete variable domain, with remaining parts taken from reference TRBV28 and TRBJ2-7, reads DVKVTQSSRYLVKRTGEKVFLECVQDMDHENMFWYRQDPGLGLRLIYFSYDVKMKEKGDIPEGYSVSREKKERFSLILESASTNQTSMYLCASSLGLAVHEQYFGPGTRLTVT.

This chain uses TRBV5-1 with TRBJ1-3, with no clear D. This CDR3 contains 15 residues. Germline CDR1 reads SGHRS; CDR2 reads YFSETQ. V shed 5 bases and J shed 0 bases, with 12 bases lying between them. The CDR3 DNA follows: TGCGCCAGCAGTCCGGCGGGAGGCTCTGGAAACACCATATATTTT. It yields the protein CASSPAGGSGNTIYF.

The CDR3 spells CASSQGPPSGGYGTQYF. The CDR3 DNA reads as TGTGCCAGCAGCCAAGGCCCCCCTAGCGGGGGGTACGGTACGCAGTATTTT. The J gene is TRBJ2-3, the V gene TRBV14, with 11 bases fitting TRBD2. Germline assignment: CDR1 SGHDN and CDR2 FVKESK. J was trimmed by 8 bases and V by 1 base; bases with no gene match: 11. The length of the CDR3 is 17 residues.

CDR3 nucleotide sequence: TGTGCCAGTTCTCGGACTAGCTCCTACAATGAGCAGTTCTTC. As protein: CASSRTSSYNEQFF. The chain links TRBV6-5 to TRBJ2-1; TRBD2 matches at 7 bases. The V segment lost 9 bases and the J segment 0 bases; nucleotides outside the gene matches: 5. This CDR3 has 14 amino acids. Germline CDR1 MNHEY, CDR2 SVGAGI.

The CDR3: CAWGQGLNNEQFF. Here the CDR3 DNA reads TGTGCCTGGGGCCAGGGACTTAACAATGAGCAGTTCTTC. The chain uses TRBV30 and TRBJ2-1; D perhaps matches TRBD2 (6 bases). The germline CDR1 and CDR2 sequences are GTSNPN and SVGIG (reference sequence). Trimming shortened V by 5 bases and J by 5 bases, and 13 bases separated the two germline ends. The CDR3 loop spans 13 amino acids.

The chain employs TRBV9 and TRBJ1-1; D is possibly TRBD1 (6 bases). The CDR3 contains 14 residues. CDR1 and CDR2 from the germline V gene are SGDLS and YYNGEE. Between the trimmed V and J ends, which lost 3 bases and 4 bases, there was a span of 13 bases. The CDR3 DNA is TGTGCCAGCAGCGGCAGGGGAGTTAGCACTGAAGCTTTCTTT. Protein sequence: CASSGRGVSTEAFF.

The chain couples TRBV29-1 to TRBJ1-2, with TRBD1 identical over 10 bases. The CDR3 consists of 12 residues. The V gene's germline CDR1 is SQVTM and CDR2 ANQGSEA. Trimming took 7 bases from V and 6 from J; bases not matched to a gene: 5. CDR3 in DNA: TGCAGCGGGGGCGGGACAGGGGATGGCTACACCTTC. This translates into CSGGGTGDGYTF.

The DNA for the CDR3 is TGTGCCAGCAGCCGGGGACAGGAAAACACCGGGGAGCTGTTTTTT. Amino acids: CASSRGQENTGELFF. V gene TRBV5-4 combines with J gene TRBJ2-2; TRBD1 agrees at 8 bases. Germline V lookup: CDR1 SGHNT, CDR2 YYREEE (reference sequence). With 4 bases clipped from V and 2 bases from J, the junction kept 4 bases outside the gene matches. This CDR3 spans 15 amino acids.

The chain uses TRBV6-6 and TRBJ1-3, with D uncertain. V was trimmed by 8 bases and J by 7 bases, leaving 6 bases between them. The CDR3 consists of 10 residues. Germline CDR1 and CDR2: MNHNY and SVGAGI (reference sequence). The CDR3 here is CASLGNTIYF. CDR3 sequence (DNA): TGTGCCAGCCTCGGGAACACCATATATTTT.

This clone has a single count. The chain couples TRBV28 to TRBJ1-1; 7 bases agree with TRBD1. The CDR3 is 14 amino acids. V was pared by 2 bases and J by 4 bases, with 4 bases of the junction left unmatched. Per germline, CDR1 MDHEN and CDR2 SYDVKM. The CDR3: CASSLQGEVTEAFF. The CDR3 region has the DNA TGTGCCAGCAGTTTACAGGGGGAAGTCACTGAAGCTTTCTTT. Using reference TRBV28 and TRBJ1-1 for the parts outside the CDR3, the full variable domain is DVKVTQSSRYLVKRTGEKVFLECVQDMDHENMFWYRQDPGLGLRLIYFSYDVKMKEKGDIPEGYSVSREKKERFSLILESASTNQTSMYLCASSLQGEVTEAFFGQGTRLTVV.

This chain links TRBV6-5 with TRBJ2-3; D is perhaps TRBD1 (5 bases). The CDR3 runs 14 residues. The germline V gene has CDR1 MNHEY and CDR2 SVGAGI. V lost 7 bases to trimming and J lost 1 base, with 12 bases between them. CDR3 residues: CASMKVGRTDTQYF. The CDR3 DNA follows: TGTGCCAGCATGAAGGTGGGGCGCACAGATACGCAGTATTTT.

The V and J genes are TRBV12-5 and TRBJ1-2; D is undetermined. The CDR3 has 12 residues. V lost 1 base and J lost 4, with 4 bases in between. Germline CDR1 is LGHNT and CDR2 is FRNRAP. The CDR3 loop reads CASGLGSYGYTF. The DNA for the CDR3 is TGTGCTAGTGGTTTGGGGAGCTATGGCTACACCTTC.

The chain carries TRBV3-1 (or the pseudogene TRBV3-2) and TRBJ2-3; TRBD2 matches at 9 bases. Trimming took 1 base from V and 3 from J; bases not matched to a gene: 5. Per the germline V gene, CDR1 is LGHDT and CDR2 is YNNKEL (reference sequence). This CDR3 has 16 amino acids. CDR3 DNA sequence: TGTGCCAGCAGCCAAGGATCCAGCGGGGGGACAGATACGCAGTATTTT. Translation gives CASSQGSSGGTDTQYF.

The chain joins TRBV27 to TRBJ1-5; D gene unclear. V lost 6 bases, J lost 3 bases, and 12 bases lay in between. Germline CDR1 MNHEY, CDR2 SMNVEV (reference sequence). This CDR3 comprises 14 residues. The DNA for the CDR3 is TGTGCCAGCAGCCCGGCGGGTATCAATCAGCCCCAGCATTTT. It codes for CASSPAGINQPQHF.

The chain is built from TRBV14 and TRBJ1-4, with 8 bases fitting TRBD1. CDR3 size: 20 residues. Trimming took 4 bases from V and 8 from J; bases not matched to a gene: 24. CDR1 is SGHDN, CDR2 FVKESK, per germline. Here the CDR3 DNA reads TGTGCCAGCAGCCTCCCAGGGGACAGGTCCTCCTTCTTGTGCACGGAAAAACTGTTTTTT. Its translation: CASSLPGDRSSFLCTEKLFF.

J is TRBJ1-4 and V is TRBV10-1, with D unclear. The ends were cut back, 5 bases at V and 5 bases at J, with 9 bases in the middle. The CDR3 loop spans 13 amino acids. Germline-derived CDR1 and CDR2 are WNHNN and SYGVQD (reference sequence). The CDR3 DNA reads as TGCGCCAGCAGTCGGTCAAGAAATGAAAAACTGTTTTTT. Protein sequence: CASSRSRNEKLFF.

This clone was seen just once. The rearrangement joins TRBV25-1 to TRBJ1-3, with D possibly being TRBD1 (5 bases). With 1 base removed from V and 8 bases from J, the gap between germline ends came to 15 bases. Germline V CDR1 and CDR2: MGHDK, SYGVNS. CDR3 size: 15 residues. This chain's CDR3 is CASSEFPTVTDTIYF. CDR3 bases: TGTGCCAGCAGTGAATTCCCGACAGTTACGGACACCATATATTTT.

The chain combines TRBV3-1 (or the pseudogene TRBV3-2) with TRBJ1-2, with a possible D match to TRBD1 (5 bases). The germline V and J ends were trimmed by 2 bases and 1 base, with 14 bases remaining between them. In germline, CDR1 is LGHDT, CDR2 YNNKEL (reference sequence). This CDR3 comprises 16 residues. This chain's CDR3 is CASSQLLPGINYGYTF. The DNA of the CDR3 is TGTGCCAGCAGCCAACTTCTCCCAGGGATTAACTATGGCTACACCTTC.

The sample holds a few counts of this clone. The germline gene is not matched at one end of the junction; a read error may be the cause. DNA of the CDR3: TGCGCCAGCAGCTCCCATCCCAGGGGATCGAAGACCGGGGAGCTGTTTTTT. Translated: CASSSHPRGSKTGELFF. The rearrangement uses TRBV4-1 and TRBJ2-2, with D possibly TRBD1 on 6 matching bases. CDR3 length: 17 residues. Germline lookup yields CDR1 MGHRA and CDR2 YSYEKL.

J is TRBJ1-1 and V is TRBV3-1 (or the pseudogene TRBV3-2), with D possibly TRBD1 on 5 matching bases. This CDR3 has 17 amino acids. V was pared by 2 bases and J by 4 bases, with 20 bases between. CDR1 and CDR2 from the germline V gene are LGHDT and YNNKEL (reference sequence). The CDR3 region is CASSQPPVGTGGTEAFF. CDR3 sequence (DNA): TGTGCCAGCAGCCAACCCCCGGTTGGGACTGGGGGCACTGAAGCTTTCTTT.

The CDR3, as DNA: TGTGCCAGCAGGCCGAGAGGGTCGGTGCTCTATGGCTACACCTTC. Translated: CASRPRGSVLYGYTF. The rearrangement joins TRBV28 to TRBJ1-2; D is unresolved. V was clipped by 6 bases and J by 4 bases, with 18 bases between them. Germline V gives CDR1 MDHEN, CDR2 SYDVKM. The CDR3 is 15 amino acids.

The chain is built from TRBV4-2 and TRBJ2-6; 8 nucleotides agree with TRBD1. Germline CDR1 LGHNA, CDR2 YNFKEQ. V shed 2 bases and J 0 bases; nucleotides not matched to a gene: 9. CDR3 length: 19 residues. CDR3 nucleotides: TGTGCCAGCAGCCAAAATCTTGGACAGGGCTCCTCTGGGGCCAACGTCCTGACTTTC. Translating gives CASSQNLGQGSSGANVLTF.

The chain is built from TRBV4-1 and TRBJ1-5; unclear D gene. V was clipped by 0 bases and J by 3 bases, with 9 bases between them. The germline V gene encodes CDR1 MGHRA and CDR2 YSYEKL. The CDR3 extends over 15 amino acids. CDR3 sequence (DNA): TGCGCCAGCAGCCAAGAGAGGCAGAACAATCAGCCCCAGCATTTT. This translates into CASSQERQNNQPQHF.

The chain is built from TRBV7-3 and TRBJ2-3; TRBD2 aligns across 13 bases. Germline V gene data show CDR1 as SGHTA and CDR2 as FQGTGA. The CDR3 runs 15 residues. Trimming removed 3 bases from V and 4 bases from J; junction bases left unmatched: 1. The CDR3 reads CASSFGLAGADTQYF. CDR3 sequence (DNA): TGTGCCAGCAGCTTCGGACTAGCGGGGGCAGATACGCAGTATTTT.

The V and J genes are TRBV3-1 (or the pseudogene TRBV3-2) and TRBJ1-4; no reliable D call. Germline lookup yields CDR1 LGHDT and CDR2 YNNKEL (reference sequence). V lost 4 bases and J lost 2, with 8 bases in between. The CDR3 length is 14 residues. The CDR3: CASSPGITNEKLFF. The CDR3 DNA sequence: TGTGCCAGCAGCCCGGGGATCACTAATGAAAAACTGTTTTTT.

This clone was seen once. This sequence joins TRBV5-5 and TRBJ1-2, with 7 positions matching TRBD1. Germline V gives CDR1 SGHKS, CDR2 YYEKEE (reference sequence). CDR3 length equals 14 residues. The junction had 6 bases not matched to a gene; V was cut back by 2 bases and J by 5 bases. Here the CDR3 reads CASSLYQGGYGYTF. CDR3 nucleotides: TGTGCCAGCAGCTTATATCAGGGGGGTTATGGCTACACCTTC.

The chain joins TRBV4-1 to TRBJ1-5; tentative D call: TRBD1 (5 bases). The CDR3 consists of 13 residues. Germline assignment: CDR1 MGHRA and CDR2 YSYEKL. V was shortened by 2 bases and J by 7 bases, with 9 bases between the two germline ends. CDR3 nucleotide sequence: TGCGCCAGCAGCCAACAGGGAGGGCAGCCCCAGCATTTT. Translating it yields CASSQQGGQPQHF.

The chain is built from TRBV18 and TRBJ2-5; TRBD1 agrees at 12 bases. The length of the CDR3 is 15 residues. Germline V gene lookup returns CDR1 KGHSH and CDR2 LQKENI. J was trimmed by 5 bases and V by 3 bases; bases with no gene match: 4. The CDR3 region has the DNA TGTGCCAGCTCACCGGGACAGGGGGCGGTTGAGACCCAGTACTTC. It is translated as CASSPGQGAVETQYF.

This clone has a handful of counts. This sequence joins TRBV5-5 and TRBJ2-7, with 7 bases fitting TRBD1. After removal of 0 bases from V and 2 bases from J, the junction contained 2 bases not matched to a gene. The CDR3 consists of 14 residues. CDR1 is SGHKS, CDR2 YYEKEE, per germline (reference sequence). The CDR3 protein is CASSLAGGAYEQYF. CDR3 bases: TGTGCCAGCAGCTTGGCAGGGGGAGCCTACGAGCAGTACTTC.